The rows below give T cell receptor beta chains drawn from one sample of a study of shared clonotypes between healthy human individuals. Data came from immunoSEQ multiplex PCR; TCRdb stores just in-frame clones and leaves some out. The sample has about 680,000 clones, about 91% seen once. The sequenced sample consisted of naive CD8+ T cells sorted from blood. The origin of the receptors is a man aged 25 to 40 in good health. The CDR3 runs from the conserved cysteine through the conserved F or W. D genes are given only for firm matches. Rows may omit the clone size; those that give it use once, few, many or a size class.

V gene,clone size,D gene,J gene,CDR3 DNA,CDR3 protein
TRBV6-1,few,-,TRBJ1-1,TGTGCCAGCAGTGACAGCAATTTGGCTGAAGCTTTCTTT,CASSDSNLAEAFF
TRBV28,-,-,TRBJ2-6,TGTGCCAGCAGAAGGAGGCCTAACAACGTCCTGACTTTC,CASRRRPNNVLTF
TRBV2,-,TRBD1,TRBJ2-1,TGTGCCAGCATTATCGGGACAGGGGACTATGAGCAGTTCTTC,CASIIGTGDYEQFF
TRBV7-9,-,-,TRBJ2-5,TGTGCCAGCAGCTTAGGTTGGAGACCAGCCCGACAAGAGACCCAGTACTTC,CASSLGWRPARQETQYF
TRBV14,-,-,TRBJ2-3,TGTGCCAGCAGCCAAGTTGGCGGATTCGGGCCTAGCACAGATACGCAGTATTTT,CASSQVGGFGPSTDTQYF
TRBV27,-,-,TRBJ1-5,TGTGCCAGCAGTTCAGGTAGCAATCAGCCCCAGCATTTT,CASSSGSNQPQHF
TRBV30,-,-,TRBJ1-5,TGTGCCTGGAGTGAGGCAGGGGAGACGGGGTATAGCAATCAGCCCCAGCATTTT,CAWSEAGETGYSNQPQHF
TRBV28,-,TRBD2,TRBJ2-1,TGTGCCAGCAGTCTTCCTAGCGGGGAATACAATGAGCAGTTCTTC,CASSLPSGEYNEQFF
TRBV7-9,once,-,TRBJ1-1,TGTGCCAGCAGCAGTGGGGTTACCGAAGCTTTCTTT,CASSSGVTEAFF
TRBV19,-,-,TRBJ1-1,TGTGCCAGTACCCTAATGGGGGGGATGAACACTGAAGCTTTCTTT,CASTLMGGMNTEAFF